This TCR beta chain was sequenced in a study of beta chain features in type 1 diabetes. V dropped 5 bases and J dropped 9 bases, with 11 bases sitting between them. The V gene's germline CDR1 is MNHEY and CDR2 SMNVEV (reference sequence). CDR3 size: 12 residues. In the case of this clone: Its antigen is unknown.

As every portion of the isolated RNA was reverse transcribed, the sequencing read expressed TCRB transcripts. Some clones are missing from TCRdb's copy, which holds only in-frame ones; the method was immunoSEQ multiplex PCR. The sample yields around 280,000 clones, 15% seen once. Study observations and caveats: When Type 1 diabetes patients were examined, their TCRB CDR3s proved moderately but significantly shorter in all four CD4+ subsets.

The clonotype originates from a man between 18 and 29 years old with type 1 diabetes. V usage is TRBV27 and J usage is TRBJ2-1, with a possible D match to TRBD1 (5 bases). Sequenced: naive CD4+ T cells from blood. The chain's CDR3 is CASSTQGGEQFF. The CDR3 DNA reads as TGTGCCAGCAGTACCCAGGGTGGTGAGCAGTTCTTC.